This T cell receptor beta chain emerged from a study of cytomegalovirus exposure and HLA in healthy donors. Study-wide results and limits: Association of roughly 18,000 TCR beta sequences with HLA alleles was found at 0.05 false discovery rate in a later analysis. Only CMV serostatus was available as immune exposure information. In a later analysis, compared with equally common non-associated chains, HLA-associated beta chains were more expanded.

PCR amplification relied on 60 Vbeta primers (plus 13 Jbeta primers). TCRdb's table, derived via immunoSEQ multiplex PCR, lists solely in-frame clones and lacks some. The table lists hundreds of thousands of clones, about 90% of them singletons. V lost 2 bases and J 1 base, leaving 12 bases between the germline ends. The CDR3 runs 15 residues. The V gene's germline CDR1 is SGHTA and CDR2 FQGNSA. In the case of this clone: Its antigen is not identified.

The sequence came from a woman aged 18 to 35 in good health and CMV-seronegative. Sequenced: PBMCs. This chain joins TRBV7-2 and TRBJ2-7, with D possibly TRBD1 on 6 matching bases. The CDR3 DNA reads TGTGCCAGCAGCTTAAGGGACAAGGGATCCTACGAGCAGTACTTC. This codes for CASSLRDKGSYEQYF.